This section outlines one TCR beta chain sequence together with its context. Its antigen remains unknown. The data belong to a study of T cell responses to AZD1222 COVID-19 vaccine. Study information: Pooled samples include second doses given at about 4 or 12 weeks. Overall study findings and caveats: Receipt of two AZD1222 doses was followed by a rise in Spike-specific TCR breadth and depth. The donors showed a predominance of white British ancestry and of females, with possible underestimation of clonal diversity.

The method was immunoSEQ multiplex PCR; TCRdb's version includes in-frame clones alone and lacks a portion of them. The sample has roughly 110,000 clones, roughly 90% seen once. CDR1 is SEHNR and CDR2 is FQNEAQ in the germline V gene (reference sequence). The V end lost 1 base, the J end lost 7 bases, and 11 bases lay between the germline ends. The CDR3 has 15 residues. The receptor's source is an adult in good health. This chain uses TRBV7-9 with TRBJ1-6; no firm D call. Here the sequenced sample was peripheral blood, taken on day 0 of AZD1222 vaccination. Here the CDR3 reads CASSLDVGRNSPLHF. CDR3 bases: TGTGCCAGCAGCTTAGATGTGGGTAGGAATTCACCCCTCCACTTT.